The present T cell receptor (beta chain) was sequenced within a study of shared clonotypes between healthy human individuals. Study-level findings and limits: The sole specimen, blood, was sampled, and tissue repertoires likely differ.

With ten immunoSEQ deep assay plates, unsorted PBMC DNA underwent sequencing. In the original processing: Quality scores were absent from the junction-only immunoSEQ sequences, so filtering differed. Data came from immunoSEQ multiplex PCR; TCRdb stores just in-frame clones and leaves some out. V, J and clone size were drawn from that table, and D and trimming were deduced from the DNA. The data hold some 490,000 clones, with 81% observed a single time. As to this clone: The antigen remains unidentified.

For genomic DNA, unsorted samples relied on 85 million to 100 million PBMCs. The sequencing sample was made of PBMCs. The clonotype comes from a woman in her 40s in good health. Some clones in this sample may be carry-over from other donors' samples.

The CDR3 sequence is CAIRQGEDEQYF. The DNA of the CDR3 is TGTGCCATACGACAGGGGGAGGACGAGCAGTACTTC. The J gene is TRBJ2-5, the V gene TRBV10-3, with TRBD1 identical over 9 bases. TRBJ2-7 matches the DNA end more closely, so the J call is doubtful. Germline V lookup: CDR1 ENHRY, CDR2 SYGVKD. The CDR3 is 12 residues long.